The 21 T cell receptor beta chains listed next were all sequenced from one sample in a study of neurological immune-mediated disorders. One entry per CDR3 protein results from TCRdb running MiXCR on the 5' RACE reads. The sample includes tens of thousands of distinct CDR3 sequences, 3.5% of them seen just once. The sample comprised PBMCs. The receptors were sampled from a woman aged 45-60 years with multiple sclerosis.

Many counts were recorded for this clonotype. The chain is built from TRBV9 and TRBJ2-3, with 9 bases lining up with TRBD2. The CDR3 length is 16 residues. CDR1 SGDLS and CDR2 YYNGEE come from the germline V gene. V was pared by 0 bases and J by 3 bases, with 5 bases of the junction left unmatched. CDR3 in amino acids: CASSVVGRGGTDTQYF. The CDR3 nucleotides are TGTGCCAGCAGCGTAGTCGGGCGGGGGGGTACAGATACGCAGTATTTT.

This clonotype was seen many times. The rearrangement uses TRBV6-6 and TRBJ1-2; possibly TRBD1 for D (6 bases). Germline assignment: CDR1 MNHNY and CDR2 SVGAGI (reference sequence). V was clipped by 4 bases and J by 6 bases, with 18 bases between them. The CDR3 is made up of 15 amino acids. CDR3 sequence: CASSFPGDAKHGYTF. In nucleotides, the CDR3 is TGTGCCAGCAGTTTTCCAGGGGACGCAAAACATGGCTACACCTTC.

The chain couples TRBV20-1 to TRBJ2-3; D might be TRBD2 (6 bases). Germline-derived CDR1 and CDR2 are DFQATT and SNEGSKA (reference sequence). This CDR3 has 14 amino acids. V was pared by 3 bases and J by 0 bases, with 10 bases between. The CDR3 region is CSASGSGSTDTQYF. Written as DNA, the CDR3 is TGCAGTGCTAGTGGTAGCGGAAGCACAGATACGCAGTATTTT.

This clonotype was detected ten times or more. V and J are TRBV6-2 or TRBV6-3 and TRBJ2-7, with 8 bases matching TRBD1. V shed 6 bases, J shed 6 bases, and the junction held 22 bases outside the gene matches. In germline, CDR1 is MNHEY, CDR2 SVGEGT. There are 18 residues in the CDR3. The CDR3 here is CASRTLSGTGLRIREQYF. The CDR3 nucleotides read TGTGCCAGCAGGACACTTTCCGGGACAGGCCTCCGGATACGCGAGCAGTACTTC.

This clonotype was detected many times. The V call is TRBV6-1, the J call TRBJ1-1; maybe TRBD1 (6 bases). Germline loops: CDR1 MNHNS, CDR2 SASEGT. Trimming removed 0 bases from V and 4 bases from J, with 6 bases in between. The CDR3 sequence is 13 residues long. The DNA of the CDR3 is TGTGCCAGCAGTGAAGCAGGGGGCACTGAAGCTTTCTTT. Amino acid sequence: CASSEAGGTEAFF.

This clonotype was seen ten or more times. J is TRBJ1-4 and V is TRBV9; D call uncertain. Trimming cost V 0 bases and J 4 bases, with 10 bases left between them. The CDR3 runs 15 residues. Germline V CDR1 and CDR2: SGDLS, YYNGEE. CDR3 loop: CASSVAGGLNEKLFF. The CDR3 DNA reads as TGTGCCAGCAGCGTAGCGGGTGGACTTAATGAAAAACTGTTTTTT.

This clonotype has ten or more counts. The rearrangement links TRBV29-1 to TRBJ2-1, with TRBD2 as a possible D gene (6 bases). This CDR3 region has 15 residues. The germline CDR1 and CDR2 sequences are SQVTM and ANQGSEA. Between the trimmed V and J ends, which lost 4 bases and 10 bases, there was a span of 23 bases. CDR3 DNA: TGCAGCGTTGCTAGTATCGGGGGTAGTGGGAAAGAGCAGTTCTTC. It translates to CSVASIGGSGKEQFF.

This clonotype was picked up many times. The V gene is TRBV5-1, the J gene TRBJ2-1; 12 nucleotides align to TRBD1. The CDR3 spans 15 residues. J was trimmed by 8 bases and V by 4 bases; bases with no gene match: 7. From germline, CDR1 is SGHRS and CDR2 YFSETQ. CDR3 DNA: TGCGCCAGCAGCGTCCATGGGACAGGGGGCGATGAGCAGTTCTTC. It yields the protein CASSVHGTGGDEQFF.

This clonotype occurred many times. The V and J genes are TRBV9 and TRBJ2-3, with 7 bases identical to TRBD2. V lost 4 bases, J lost 1 base, and 6 bases stayed unmatched. CDR1 SGDLS and CDR2 YYNGEE come from the germline V gene. The CDR3 consists of 15 residues. This chain's CDR3 is CASSPRDYGTDTQYF. The CDR3 DNA reads as TGTGCCAGCAGCCCCCGGGACTACGGCACAGATACGCAGTATTTT.

This clonotype was counted many times. The CDR3, as DNA: TGCAGTGCCCCAGGTTTTGGCTACACCTTC. This translates into CSAPGFGYTF. The rearrangement joins TRBV20-1 to TRBJ1-2; no reliable D call. Trimming left V 6 bases short and J 7 bases short, with 9 bases between. CDR3 length equals 10 residues. CDR1 and CDR2 from the germline V gene are DFQATT and SNEGSKA (reference sequence).

This clonotype was seen ten or more times. The rearrangement joins TRBV12-3 or TRBV12-4 to TRBJ2-4; either TRBD1 or TRBD2 may supply D (5 bases each). CDR3 length: 16 amino acids. V lost 5 bases, J lost 5 bases, and 19 bases lay in between. DNA of the CDR3: TGTGCCAGCAGTCTGGGACCCACGGTCCTCCAAAACATTCAGTACTTC. It specifies CASSLGPTVLQNIQYF.

This clonotype showed up many times. The CDR3 here is CSATPSGAVGELFF. The CDR3 nucleotides are TGCAGTGCTACCCCTAGCGGGGCGGTCGGGGAGCTGTTTTTT. This chain links TRBV20-1 with TRBJ2-2, with TRBD2 matching 9 bases. This CDR3 region has 14 residues. Germline CDR1 is DFQATT and CDR2 is SNEGSKA (reference sequence). Losses at the gene ends were 4 bases for V and 7 bases for J; bases not matched to a gene: 7.

In this sample, this clonotype turned up many times. The V and J genes are TRBV7-9 and TRBJ1-1, with a weak D call TRBD1 (5 bases). Trimming removed 1 base at V and 1 base at J, with 10 bases between. CDR3 length: 15 residues. Looked up from germline, CDR1 is SEHNR and CDR2 is FQNEAQ (reference sequence). DNA for the CDR3: TGTGCCAGCAGCTTAGTTGGGAGGGGGAACACTGAAGCTTTCTTT. Translation: CASSLVGRGNTEAFF.

This clonotype appeared a few times. The V and J genes are TRBV12-3 or TRBV12-4 and TRBJ1-4, with D uncertain. V shed 3 bases and J shed 8 bases, with 13 bases lying between them. The CDR3 is 14 amino acids. CDR3 protein: CASSLRGTDEKLFF. The CDR3 region has the DNA TGTGCCAGCAGTTTGCGGGGTACTGACGAAAAACTGTTTTTT.

V and J are TRBV9 and TRBJ1-4; 8 positions agree with TRBD1. V gave up 4 bases and J gave up 8 bases; unmatched junction bases: 7. CDR1 and CDR2 from the germline V gene are SGDLS and YYNGEE. The CDR3 is 14 residues long. DNA of the CDR3: TGTGCCAGCAGCCAAGGACAGGGCAGGGAAAAACTGTTTTTT. Protein: CASSQGQGREKLFF. The full variable domain, in which reference TRBV9 and TRBJ1-4 provide the parts outside the CDR3, is DSGVTQTPKHLITATGQRVTLRCSPRSGDLSVYWYQQSLDQGLQFLIQYYNGEERAKGNILERFSAQQFPDLHSELNLSSLELGDSALYFCASSQGQGREKLFFGSGTQLSVL.

In its sample, this clonotype was seen many times. The chain uses TRBV7-9 and TRBJ2-1; D perhaps matches TRBD1 (7 bases). This CDR3 spans 15 amino acids. CDR1 and CDR2 (germline): SEHNR, FQNEAQ (reference sequence). V dropped 7 bases and J dropped 1 base, with 14 bases sitting between them. DNA of the CDR3: TGTGCCAGCATCAAGGGGGCGGGATCCTACAATGAGCAGTTCTTC. It yields the protein CASIKGAGSYNEQFF.

This clonotype was seen many times. This sequence joins TRBV29-1 and TRBJ2-2; perhaps TRBD2 as D (6 bases). The length of the CDR3 is 12 residues. V was pared by 6 bases and J by 5 bases, with 10 bases between. Germline V CDR1 and CDR2: SQVTM, ANQGSEA. The CDR3 sequence is CSVDRGTGELFF. CDR3 nucleotide sequence: TGCAGCGTCGATCGGGGGACCGGGGAGCTGTTTTTT.

This clonotype was seen ten or more times. V is TRBV12-3 or TRBV12-4 and J is TRBJ2-5, with TRBD1 as a possible D gene (6 bases). The CDR3 has 13 residues. V dropped 5 bases and J dropped 5 bases, with 12 bases sitting between them. The CDR3 DNA follows: TGTGCCAGCAGTCGCGCTCAGGGGGAGACCCAGTACTTC. Translation gives CASSRAQGETQYF.

This clonotype was detected many times. The V call is TRBV4-2, the J call TRBJ2-5; 10 bases line up with TRBD2. V gave up 1 base and J gave up 4 bases; unmatched junction bases: 3. This CDR3 contains 15 residues. The germline gives CDR1 LGHNA, CDR2 YNFKEQ. CDR3 region: CASSQAGTSVETQYF. The CDR3 DNA sequence: TGTGCCAGCAGCCAAGCCGGGACTAGCGTAGAGACCCAGTACTTC.

This clonotype came up many times. V is TRBV27 and J is TRBJ1-2; TRBD1 aligns across 7 bases. This CDR3 spans 15 amino acids. Looked up from germline, CDR1 is MNHEY and CDR2 is SMNVEV (reference sequence). Trimming removed 4 bases from V and 4 bases from J; junction bases left unmatched: 9. The CDR3 loop is CASSSTGTEFYGYTF. The CDR3 nucleotides read TGTGCCAGCAGTTCGACAGGGACAGAATTCTATGGCTACACCTTC.

This clonotype was recorded many times. The chain recombines TRBV5-1 with TRBJ2-5; TRBD2 agrees at 11 bases. With 4 bases clipped from V and 1 base from J, the junction kept 6 bases outside the gene matches. The length of the CDR3 is 16 residues. Germline V gene lookup returns CDR1 SGHRS and CDR2 YFSETQ. DNA of the CDR3: TGCGCCAGCAGCCCTTCGGGACTAGCGGTCCAAGAGACCCAGTACTTC. Residues: CASSPSGLAVQETQYF.